This T cell receptor (beta chain) was retrieved from a study of post-analysis software for immune sequencing data. cDNA libraries for TCR beta contained unique molecular identifiers. Some 500,000 cDNA molecules were obtained per 1 to 10 million input T cells. TCRdb independently ran MiXCR on the PCR reads; one entry per CDR3 protein. The sample has about 500,000 distinct CDR3 sequences, nearly 45% seen once. The source of this sequence is a girl aged 5 to 17 with multiple sclerosis. Sequencing used blood.

CDR3 amino acids: CASSQDRPYYEQYF. The CDR3, as DNA: TGCGCCAGCAGCCAAGATCGTCCCTACTACGAGCAGTACTTC. The chain carries TRBV4-3 and TRBJ2-7; D not certain. Germline V gene lookup returns CDR1 LGHNA and CDR2 YSLEER. The CDR3 totals 14 residues. The V gene lost 0 bases and the J gene lost 3 bases, with 9 bases spanning the gap.